This T cell receptor (beta chain) was obtained from a study of T cells in Graves' hyperthyroidism and ophthalmopathy. This clonotype has ten or more counts. Regions amplified from RNA transcripts were the TCR beta CDR3 regions. The study used the HTBI primer set for a first-round RT-PCR of the TCR CDR3. TCRdb used MiXCR to reprocess the multiplex PCR reads, holding one entry per CDR3 protein. The sample includes roughly 500,000 distinct CDR3 sequences, approximately 15% seen only once; the top ten take 4.5% to 6%. This CDR3 has 16 residues. Germline CDR1 KGHSH, CDR2 LQKENI. The ends were cut back, 4 bases at V and 0 bases at J, with 12 bases in the middle.

The V gene is TRBV18, the J gene TRBJ2-2; weak D call: TRBD1 (6 bases). The receptor's source is a woman younger than 45 with Graves' hyperthyroidism that later progressed to Graves' ophthalmopathy. The specimen sequenced was blood. CDR3: CASSLSGTSNTGELFF. The CDR3 coding sequence is TGTGCCAGCTCACTTTCCGGGACATCGAACACCGGGGAGCTGTTTTTT.